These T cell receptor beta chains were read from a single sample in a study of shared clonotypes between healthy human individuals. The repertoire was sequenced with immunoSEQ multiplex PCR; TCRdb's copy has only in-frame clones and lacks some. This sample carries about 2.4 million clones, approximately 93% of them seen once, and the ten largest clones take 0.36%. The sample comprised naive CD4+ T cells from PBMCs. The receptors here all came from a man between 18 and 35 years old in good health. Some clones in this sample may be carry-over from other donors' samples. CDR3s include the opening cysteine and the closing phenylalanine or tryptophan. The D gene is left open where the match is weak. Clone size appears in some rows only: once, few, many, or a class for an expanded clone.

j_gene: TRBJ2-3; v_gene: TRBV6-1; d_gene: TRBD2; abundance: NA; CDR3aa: CASSEGASGISTDTQYF; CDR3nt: TGTGCCAGCAGTGAAGGGGCTAGCGGGATTTCCACAGATACGCAGTATTTT
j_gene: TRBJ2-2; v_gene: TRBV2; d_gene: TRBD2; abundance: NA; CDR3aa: CASSRTLAPGELFF; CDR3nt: TGTGCCAGCAGCCGCACACTAGCGCCCGGGGAGCTGTTTTTT
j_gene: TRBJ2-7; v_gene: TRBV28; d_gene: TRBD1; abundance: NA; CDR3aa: CASTLQGQYYEQYF; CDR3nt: TGTGCCAGCACCCTACAGGGACAGTACTACGAGCAGTACTTC
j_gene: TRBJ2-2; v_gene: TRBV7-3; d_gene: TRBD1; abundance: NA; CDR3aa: CASSSEVTGVKSTGELFF; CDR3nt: TGTGCCAGCAGCTCCGAAGTTACAGGGGTTAAGAGCACCGGGGAGCTGTTTTTT
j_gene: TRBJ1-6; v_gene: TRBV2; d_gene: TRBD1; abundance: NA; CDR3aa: CASSYGDSYNSPLHF; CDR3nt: TGTGCCAGCAGCTATGGGGACAGTTATAATTCACCCCTCCACTTT
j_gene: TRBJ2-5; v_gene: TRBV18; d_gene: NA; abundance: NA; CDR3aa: CASSSGTQETQYF; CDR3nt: TGTGCCAGCTCATCCGGGACCCAAGAGACCCAGTACTTC
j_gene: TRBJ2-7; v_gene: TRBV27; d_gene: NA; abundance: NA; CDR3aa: CASSSGTNSYEQYF; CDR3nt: TGTGCCAGCAGCTCCGGGACGAACTCCTACGAGCAGTACTTC
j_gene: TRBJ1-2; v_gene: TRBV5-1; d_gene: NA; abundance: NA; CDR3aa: CASTPDRNYGYTF; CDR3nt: TGCGCCAGCACCCCCGACAGAAACTATGGCTACACCTTC
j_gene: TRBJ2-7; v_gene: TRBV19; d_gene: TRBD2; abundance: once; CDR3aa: CASSPRLAGGPSYEQYF; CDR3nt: TGTGCCAGTAGTCCGCGCTTAGCGGGCGGACCCTCCTACGAGCAGTACTTC
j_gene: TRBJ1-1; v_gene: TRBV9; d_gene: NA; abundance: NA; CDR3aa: CASSVADKTEAFF; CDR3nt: TGTGCCAGCAGCGTAGCAGATAAGACTGAAGCTTTCTTT
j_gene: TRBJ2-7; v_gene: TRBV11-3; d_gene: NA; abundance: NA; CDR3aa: CASSHDPGYEQYF; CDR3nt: TGTGCCAGCAGCCACGACCCGGGCTACGAGCAGTACTTC
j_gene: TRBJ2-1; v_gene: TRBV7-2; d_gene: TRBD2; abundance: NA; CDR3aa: CASSPGGGRGFYNEQFF; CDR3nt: TGTGCCAGCAGCCCGGGCGGCGGGAGGGGATTCTACAATGAGCAGTTCTTC
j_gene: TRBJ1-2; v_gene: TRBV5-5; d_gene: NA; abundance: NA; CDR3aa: CASNQRGGTPHGYTF; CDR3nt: TGTGCCAGCAACCAACGCGGGGGAACACCCCATGGCTACACCTTC
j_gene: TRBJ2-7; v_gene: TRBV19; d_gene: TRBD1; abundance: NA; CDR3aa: CASSPAWTGQSEQYF; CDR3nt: TGTGCCAGTAGTCCGGCCTGGACAGGGCAGTCCGAGCAGTACTTC
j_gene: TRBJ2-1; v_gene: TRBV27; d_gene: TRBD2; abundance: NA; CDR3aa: CASSFPSGSRNEQFF; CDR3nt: TGTGCCAGCAGTTTCCCTAGCGGGAGTCGTAATGAGCAGTTCTTC
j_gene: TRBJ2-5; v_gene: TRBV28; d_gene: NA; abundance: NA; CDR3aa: CASSLSGAVAQETQYF; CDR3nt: TGTGCCAGCAGTTTATCGGGGGCGGTTGCTCAAGAGACCCAGTACTTC
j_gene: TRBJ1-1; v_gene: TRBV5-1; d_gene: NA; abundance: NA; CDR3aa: CASSLTGMNTEAFF; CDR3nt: TGCGCCAGCAGCTTGACAGGAATGAACACTGAAGCTTTCTTT
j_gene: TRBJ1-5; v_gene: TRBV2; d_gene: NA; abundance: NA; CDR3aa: CASSDTSSNQPQHF; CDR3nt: TGTGCCAGCAGTGACACGAGTAGCAATCAGCCCCAGCATTTT
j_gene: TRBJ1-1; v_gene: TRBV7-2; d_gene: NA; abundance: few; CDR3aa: CASSLESGRYTEAFF; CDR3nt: TGTGCCAGCAGCTTAGAGTCTGGCAGATACACTGAAGCTTTCTTT
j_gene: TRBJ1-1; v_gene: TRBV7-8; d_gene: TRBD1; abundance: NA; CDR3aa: CASSLPTGGGVNTEAFF; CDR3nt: TGTGCCAGCAGCTTACCGACAGGGGGTGGTGTGAACACTGAAGCTTTCTTT
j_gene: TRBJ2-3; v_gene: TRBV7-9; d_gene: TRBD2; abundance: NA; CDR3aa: CASGAGGLLAVSTDTQYF; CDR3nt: TGTGCCAGCGGCGCTGGGGGTCTGCTAGCGGTTAGCACAGATACGCAGTATTTT
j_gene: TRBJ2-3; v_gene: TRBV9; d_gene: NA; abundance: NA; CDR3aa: CASSVTFFTDTQYF; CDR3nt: TGTGCCAGCAGCGTAACTTTTTTCACAGATACGCAGTATTTT
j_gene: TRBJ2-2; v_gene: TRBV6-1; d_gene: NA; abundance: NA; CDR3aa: CATLNTGELFF; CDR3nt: TGTGCCACCTTGAACACCGGGGAGCTGTTTTTT
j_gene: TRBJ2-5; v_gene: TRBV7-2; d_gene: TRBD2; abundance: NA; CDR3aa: CASSSPRGGGEETQYF; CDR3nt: TGTGCCAGCAGCTCCCCCCGGGGGGGAGGGGAAGAGACCCAGTACTTC
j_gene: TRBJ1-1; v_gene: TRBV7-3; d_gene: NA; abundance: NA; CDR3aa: CASSLGPDTEAFF; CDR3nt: TGTGCCAGCAGCTTAGGACCGGACACTGAAGCTTTCTTT
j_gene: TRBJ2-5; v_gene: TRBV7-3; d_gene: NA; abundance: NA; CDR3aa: CASSRLGGRETQYF; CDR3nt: TGTGCCAGCAGCCGCCTGGGGGGTCGGGAGACCCAGTACTTC
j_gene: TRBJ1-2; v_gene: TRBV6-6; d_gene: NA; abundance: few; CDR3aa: CASSYSDRDGYTF; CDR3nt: TGTGCCAGCAGTTACTCGGACCGCGATGGCTACACCTTC
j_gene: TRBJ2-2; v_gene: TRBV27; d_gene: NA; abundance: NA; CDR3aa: CACKGGVGTGELFF; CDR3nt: TGTGCCTGTAAGGGGGGTGTTGGTACCGGGGAGCTGTTTTTT
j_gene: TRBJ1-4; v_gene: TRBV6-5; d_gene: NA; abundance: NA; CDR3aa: CASRALSEKLFF; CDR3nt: TGTGCCAGCAGAGCGCTTAGTGAAAAACTGTTTTTT
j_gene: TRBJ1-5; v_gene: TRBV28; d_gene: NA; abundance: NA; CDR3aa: CASSFFGEGNQPQHF; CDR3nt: TGTGCCAGCAGTTTCTTCGGGGAGGGCAATCAGCCCCAGCATTTT
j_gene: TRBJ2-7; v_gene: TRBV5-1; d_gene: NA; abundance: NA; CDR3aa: CASSNNRADEQYF; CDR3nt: TGCGCCAGCAGCAACAACAGGGCGGACGAGCAGTACTTC
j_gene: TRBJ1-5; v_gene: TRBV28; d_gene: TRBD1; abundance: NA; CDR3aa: CASRTPGQGAGGNQPQHF; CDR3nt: TGTGCCAGCAGAACCCCGGGACAGGGGGCGGGGGGGAATCAGCCCCAGCATTTT
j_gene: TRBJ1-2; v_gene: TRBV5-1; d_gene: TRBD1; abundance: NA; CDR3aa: CASREPGQGALGYTF; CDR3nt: TGCGCCAGCAGGGAACCGGGACAGGGGGCTTTAGGCTACACCTTC
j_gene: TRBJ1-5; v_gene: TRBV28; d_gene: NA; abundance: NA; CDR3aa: CASRGNQPQHF; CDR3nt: TGTGCCAGCAGGGGAAATCAGCCCCAGCATTTT
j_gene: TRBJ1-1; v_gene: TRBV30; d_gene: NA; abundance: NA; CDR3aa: CAWGPDSTRGNTEAFF; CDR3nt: TGTGCCTGGGGGCCCGACAGCACCAGGGGGAACACTGAAGCTTTCTTT
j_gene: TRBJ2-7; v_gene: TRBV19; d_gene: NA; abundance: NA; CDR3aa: CASSKAGSRDEQYF; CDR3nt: TGTGCCAGTAGTAAGGCAGGGAGTAGGGACGAGCAGTACTTC
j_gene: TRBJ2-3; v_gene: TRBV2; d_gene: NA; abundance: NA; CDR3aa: CASSDRADTQYF; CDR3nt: TGTGCCAGCAGTGACAGGGCCGATACGCAGTATTTT
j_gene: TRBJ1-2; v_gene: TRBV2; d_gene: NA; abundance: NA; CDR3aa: CASSAQGQAVSSYTF; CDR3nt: TGTGCCAGCAGCGCCCAAGGACAAGCAGTGAGCAGCTACACCTTC
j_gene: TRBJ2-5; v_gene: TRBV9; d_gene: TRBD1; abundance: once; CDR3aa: CASSPGQGGETQYF; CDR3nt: TGTGCCAGCAGCCCAGGACAGGGTGGAGAGACCCAGTACTTC
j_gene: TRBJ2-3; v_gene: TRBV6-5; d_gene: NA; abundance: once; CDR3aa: CASSRVRTDTQYF; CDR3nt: TGTGCCAGCAGCCGAGTACGCACAGATACGCAGTATTTT
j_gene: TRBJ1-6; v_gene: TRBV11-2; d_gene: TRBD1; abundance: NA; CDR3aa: CASSSSDRGRSSPLHF; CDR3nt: TGTGCCAGCAGCTCATCGGACAGGGGTCGAAGTTCACCCCTCCACTTT
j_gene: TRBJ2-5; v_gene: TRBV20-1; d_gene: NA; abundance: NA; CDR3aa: CSARGSQAQYF; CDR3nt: TGCAGTGCGAGGGGCAGCCAGGCCCAGTACTTC
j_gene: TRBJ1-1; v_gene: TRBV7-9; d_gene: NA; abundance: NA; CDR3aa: CASSLAHGRGEAFF; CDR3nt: TGTGCCAGCAGCTTAGCCCACGGGCGGGGTGAAGCTTTCTTT
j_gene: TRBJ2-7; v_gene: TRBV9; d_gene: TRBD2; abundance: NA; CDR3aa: CASSASGTTYEQYF; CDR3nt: TGTGCCAGCAGCGCTAGCGGAACCACCTACGAGCAGTACTTC
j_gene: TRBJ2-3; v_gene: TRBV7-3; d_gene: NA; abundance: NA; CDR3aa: CASSSALGDTDTQYF; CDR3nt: TGTGCCAGCAGCTCCGCCCTAGGGGACACAGATACGCAGTATTTT
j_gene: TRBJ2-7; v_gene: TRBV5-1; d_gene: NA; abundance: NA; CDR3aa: CASSLVFGLLSAQYF; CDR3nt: TGCGCCAGCAGCTTGGTTTTTGGCCTCCTCTCCGCGCAGTACTTC
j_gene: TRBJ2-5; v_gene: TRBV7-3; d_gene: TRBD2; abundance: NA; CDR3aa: CASSSGLAGKETQYF; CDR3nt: TGTGCCAGCAGCTCGGGACTAGCGGGAAAGGAGACCCAGTACTTC
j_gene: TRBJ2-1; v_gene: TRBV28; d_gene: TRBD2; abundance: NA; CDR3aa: CASSSPSRAGVFNEQFF; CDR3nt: TGTGCCAGCAGTTCTCCCTCCCGCGCGGGAGTCTTCAATGAGCAGTTCTTC
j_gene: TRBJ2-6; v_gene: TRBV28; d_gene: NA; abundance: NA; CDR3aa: CASSTSSSGANVLTF; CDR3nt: TGTGCCAGCAGTACATCGAGCTCTGGGGCCAACGTCCTGACTTTC
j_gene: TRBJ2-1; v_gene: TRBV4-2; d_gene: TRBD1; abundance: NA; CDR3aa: CASSQVRSGQQTQEQFF; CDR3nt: TGTGCCAGCAGCCAAGTTCGGTCGGGACAGCAAACTCAGGAGCAGTTCTTC
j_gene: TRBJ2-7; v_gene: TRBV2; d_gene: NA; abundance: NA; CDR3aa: CASKGSTPYEQYF; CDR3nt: TGTGCCAGCAAGGGAAGTACCCCCTACGAGCAGTACTTC
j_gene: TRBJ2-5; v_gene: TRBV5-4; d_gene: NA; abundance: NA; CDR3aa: CASSSQGGRETQYF; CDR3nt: TGTGCCAGCAGCTCCCAGGGGGGCAGGGAGACCCAGTACTTC